This T cell receptor (beta chain) was observed in a study of technical replicates of blood from a handful of donors. TCRdb keeps only in-frame clones here, not all; method: immunoSEQ multiplex PCR. Of 75,000 to 100,000 clones in the sample, about 94% were seen once. Trimming took 1 base from V and 1 from J, leaving 8 bases between them. CDR1 is SGHVS and CDR2 is FNYEAQ in the germline V gene. CDR3 length equals 14 residues. The TCR sequence derives from a human donor in good health. Sequenced input: T cells isolated from PBMCs. This chain links TRBV7-6 with TRBJ2-7; tentatively, D is TRBD1 (6 bases). CDR3 DNA sequence: TGTGCCAGCAGCTTAGGGACAGCTTCCTACGAGCAGTACTTC. It yields the protein CASSLGTASYEQYF.